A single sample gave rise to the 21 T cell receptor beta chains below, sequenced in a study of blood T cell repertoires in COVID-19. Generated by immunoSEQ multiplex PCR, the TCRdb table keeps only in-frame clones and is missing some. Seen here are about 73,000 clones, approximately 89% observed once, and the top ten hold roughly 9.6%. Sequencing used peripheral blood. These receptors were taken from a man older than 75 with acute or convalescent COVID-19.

Written as DNA, the CDR3 is TGTGCCAGTAGTATCGGCAGGGCGACCTTTAATGAGCAGTTCTTC. It codes for CASSIGRATFNEQFF. The chain links TRBV19 to TRBJ2-1; a possible D gene is TRBD1 (5 bases). The CDR3 has 15 residues. Trimming pared 3 bases from V and 7 bases from J, leaving 16 bases between. Germline lookup yields CDR1 LNHDA and CDR2 SQIVND (reference sequence).

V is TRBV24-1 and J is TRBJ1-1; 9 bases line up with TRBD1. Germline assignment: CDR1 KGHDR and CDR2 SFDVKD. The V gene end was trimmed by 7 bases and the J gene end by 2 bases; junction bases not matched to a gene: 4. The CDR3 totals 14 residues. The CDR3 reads CATRKGQGNTEAFF. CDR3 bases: TGTGCCACCAGGAAGGGACAGGGAAACACTGAAGCTTTCTTT.

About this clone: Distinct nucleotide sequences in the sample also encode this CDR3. CDR3 loop: CAWSVQVNTEAFF. The CDR3 DNA follows: TGTGCCTGGAGTGTACAGGTGAACACTGAAGCTTTCTTT. V gene TRBV30 combines with J gene TRBJ1-1; tentatively, D is TRBD1 (5 bases). V dropped 0 bases and J dropped 0 bases, with 5 bases sitting between them. Germline V gene sequence: CDR1 GTSNPN, CDR2 SVGIG (reference sequence). The CDR3 runs to 13 residues. Full variable domain (missing parts from reference TRBV30 and TRBJ1-1): SQTIHQWPATLVQPVGSPLSLECTVEGTSNPNLYWYRQAAGRGLQLLFYSVGIGQISSEVPQNLSASRPQDRQFILSSKKLLLSDSGFYLCAWSVQVNTEAFFGQGTRLTVV.

The CDR3: CASSLGDRGFYTF. CDR3 bases: TGTGCCAGCAGCTTAGGAGACAGGGGTTTCTACACCTTC. V gene TRBV11-2 combines with J gene TRBJ1-2; 8 bases are shared with TRBD1. This CDR3 has 13 residues. With V trimmed by 1 base and J by 10 bases, 5 bases remained unmatched. Germline values: CDR1 SGHAT, CDR2 FQNNGV.

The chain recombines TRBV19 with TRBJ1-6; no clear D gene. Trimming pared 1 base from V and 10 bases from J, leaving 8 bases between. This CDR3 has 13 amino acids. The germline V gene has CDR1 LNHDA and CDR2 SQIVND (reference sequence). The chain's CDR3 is CASSIVHGSPLHF. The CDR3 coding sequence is TGTGCCAGTAGTATAGTTCACGGGTCACCCCTCCACTTT. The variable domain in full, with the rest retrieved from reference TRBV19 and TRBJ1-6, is DGGITQSPKYLFRKEGQNVTLSCEQNLNHDAMYWYRQDPGQGLRLIYYSQIVNDFQKGDIAEGYSVSREKKESFPLTVTSAQKNPTAFYLCASSIVHGSPLHFGNGTRLTVT.

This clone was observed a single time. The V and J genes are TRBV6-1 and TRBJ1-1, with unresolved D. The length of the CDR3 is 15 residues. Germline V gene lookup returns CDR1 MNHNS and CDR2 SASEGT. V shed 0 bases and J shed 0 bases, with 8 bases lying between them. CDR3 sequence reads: CASSEARYLNTEAFF. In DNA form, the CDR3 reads TGTGCCAGCAGTGAAGCGCGATACTTGAACACTGAAGCTTTCTTT.

The CDR3 DNA sequence: TGTGCCAGCAGTGACAGGTTTTCCTCTGGAAACACCATATATTTT. Its translation is CASSDRFSSGNTIYF. The gene calls are TRBV25-1 and TRBJ1-3; D not resolved. CDR3 length: 15 amino acids. V was trimmed by 3 bases and J by 0 bases, leaving 9 bases between them. Germline CDR1 MGHDK, CDR2 SYGVNS.

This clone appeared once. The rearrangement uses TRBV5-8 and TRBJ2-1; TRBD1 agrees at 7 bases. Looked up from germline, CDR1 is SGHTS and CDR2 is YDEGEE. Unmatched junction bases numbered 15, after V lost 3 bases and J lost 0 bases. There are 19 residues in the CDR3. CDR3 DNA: TGTGCCAGCAGCTATAGACAGGGCCGAAAAAGGAGCTCCTACAATGAGCAGTTCTTC. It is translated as CASSYRQGRKRSSYNEQFF. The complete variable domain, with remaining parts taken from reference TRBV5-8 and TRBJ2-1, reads EAGVTQSPTHLIKTRGQQATLRCSPISGHTSVYWYQQALGLGLQFLLWYDEGEERNRGNFPPRFSGRQFPNYSSELNVNALELEDSALYLCASSYRQGRKRSSYNEQFFGPGTRLTVL.

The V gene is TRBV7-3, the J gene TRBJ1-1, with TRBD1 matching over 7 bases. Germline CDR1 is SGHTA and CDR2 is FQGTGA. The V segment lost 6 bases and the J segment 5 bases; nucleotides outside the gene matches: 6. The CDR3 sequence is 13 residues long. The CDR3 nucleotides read TGTGCCAGCAGACTTACAGGGGAAACTGAAGCTTTCTTT. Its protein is CASRLTGETEAFF.

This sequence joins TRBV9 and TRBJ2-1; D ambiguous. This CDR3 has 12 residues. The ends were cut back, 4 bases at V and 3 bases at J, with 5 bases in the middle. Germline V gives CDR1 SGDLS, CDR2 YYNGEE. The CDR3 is CASSSNYNEQFF. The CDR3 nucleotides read TGTGCCAGCAGCTCAAACTACAATGAGCAGTTCTTC. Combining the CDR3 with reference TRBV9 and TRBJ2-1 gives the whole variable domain DSGVTQTPKHLITATGQRVTLRCSPRSGDLSVYWYQQSLDQGLQFLIQYYNGEERAKGNILERFSAQQFPDLHSELNLSSLELGDSALYFCASSSNYNEQFFGPGTRLTVL.

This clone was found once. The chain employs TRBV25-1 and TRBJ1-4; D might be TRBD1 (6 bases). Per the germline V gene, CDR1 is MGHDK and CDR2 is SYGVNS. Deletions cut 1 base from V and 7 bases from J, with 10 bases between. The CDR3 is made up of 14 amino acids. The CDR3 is CASSELRGSEKLFF. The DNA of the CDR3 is TGTGCCAGCAGTGAATTAAGGGGGAGTGAAAAACTGTTTTTT.

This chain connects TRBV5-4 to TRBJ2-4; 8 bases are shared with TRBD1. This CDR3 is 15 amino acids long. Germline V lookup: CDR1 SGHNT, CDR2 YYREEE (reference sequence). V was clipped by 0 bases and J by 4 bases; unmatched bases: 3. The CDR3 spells CASSLGRTGKNIQYF. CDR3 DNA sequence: TGTGCCAGCAGCTTGGGGAGGACAGGGAAAAACATTCAGTACTTC.

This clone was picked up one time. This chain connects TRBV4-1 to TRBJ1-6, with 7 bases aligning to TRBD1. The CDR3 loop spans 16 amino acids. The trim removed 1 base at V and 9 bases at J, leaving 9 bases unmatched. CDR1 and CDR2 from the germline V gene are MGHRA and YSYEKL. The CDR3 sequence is CASSQARGSRGSPLHF. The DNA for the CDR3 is TGCGCCAGCAGCCAAGCCAGGGGGTCTAGGGGTTCACCCCTCCACTTT.

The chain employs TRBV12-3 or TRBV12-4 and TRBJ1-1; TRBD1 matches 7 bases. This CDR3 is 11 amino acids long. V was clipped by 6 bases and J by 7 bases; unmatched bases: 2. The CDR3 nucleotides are TGTGCCAGCAGCCGACAGGGTGAAGCTTTCTTT. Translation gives CASSRQGEAFF.

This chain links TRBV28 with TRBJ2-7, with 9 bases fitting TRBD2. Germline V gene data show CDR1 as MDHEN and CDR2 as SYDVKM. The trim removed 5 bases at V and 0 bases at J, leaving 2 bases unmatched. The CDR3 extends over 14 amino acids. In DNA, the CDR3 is TGTGCCAGCAGTAGGACTAGCGACTCCTACGAGCAGTACTTC. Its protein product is CASSRTSDSYEQYF.

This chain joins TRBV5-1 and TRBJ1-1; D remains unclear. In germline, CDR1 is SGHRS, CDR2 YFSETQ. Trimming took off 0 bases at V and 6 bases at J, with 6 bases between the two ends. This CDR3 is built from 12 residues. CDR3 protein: CASSLDGSEAFF. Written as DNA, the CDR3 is TGCGCCAGCAGCTTGGACGGTTCTGAAGCTTTCTTT.

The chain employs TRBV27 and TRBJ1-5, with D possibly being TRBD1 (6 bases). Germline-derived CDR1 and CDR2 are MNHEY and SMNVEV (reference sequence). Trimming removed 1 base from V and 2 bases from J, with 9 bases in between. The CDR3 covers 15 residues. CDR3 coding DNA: TGTGCCAGCAGTTTATACTCAGGGGGCAATCAGCCCCAGCATTTT. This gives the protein CASSLYSGGNQPQHF.

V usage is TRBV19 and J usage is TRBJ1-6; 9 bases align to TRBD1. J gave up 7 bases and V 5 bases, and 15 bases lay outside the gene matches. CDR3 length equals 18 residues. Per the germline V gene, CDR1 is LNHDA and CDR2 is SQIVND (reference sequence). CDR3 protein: CASSPGGIYRGPNSPLHF. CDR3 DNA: TGTGCCAGTAGTCCCGGCGGGATATACAGGGGGCCGAATTCACCCCTCCACTTT.

The CDR3 loop reads CASSEWPTDTQYF. The CDR3 DNA sequence: TGTGCCAGCAGTGAATGGCCCACAGATACGCAGTATTTT. The chain has TRBV6-1 and TRBJ2-3; no firm D call. The CDR3 consists of 13 residues. The V gene's germline CDR1 is MNHNS and CDR2 SASEGT. The V end lost 2 bases, the J end lost 2 bases, and 5 bases lay between the germline ends.

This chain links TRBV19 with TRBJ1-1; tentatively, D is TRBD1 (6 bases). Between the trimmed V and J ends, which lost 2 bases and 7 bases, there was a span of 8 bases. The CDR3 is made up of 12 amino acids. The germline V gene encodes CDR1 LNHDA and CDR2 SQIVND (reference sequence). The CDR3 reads CASSIRGGEAFF. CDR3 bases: TGTGCCAGTAGTATAAGGGGGGGTGAAGCTTTCTTT.

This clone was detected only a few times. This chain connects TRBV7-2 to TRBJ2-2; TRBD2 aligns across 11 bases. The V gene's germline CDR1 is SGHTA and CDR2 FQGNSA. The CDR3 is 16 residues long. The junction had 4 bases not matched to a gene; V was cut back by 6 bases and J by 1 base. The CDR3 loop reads CASRLTSGGNTGELFF. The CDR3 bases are TGTGCCAGCAGACTTACTAGCGGGGGGAACACCGGGGAGCTGTTTTTT.